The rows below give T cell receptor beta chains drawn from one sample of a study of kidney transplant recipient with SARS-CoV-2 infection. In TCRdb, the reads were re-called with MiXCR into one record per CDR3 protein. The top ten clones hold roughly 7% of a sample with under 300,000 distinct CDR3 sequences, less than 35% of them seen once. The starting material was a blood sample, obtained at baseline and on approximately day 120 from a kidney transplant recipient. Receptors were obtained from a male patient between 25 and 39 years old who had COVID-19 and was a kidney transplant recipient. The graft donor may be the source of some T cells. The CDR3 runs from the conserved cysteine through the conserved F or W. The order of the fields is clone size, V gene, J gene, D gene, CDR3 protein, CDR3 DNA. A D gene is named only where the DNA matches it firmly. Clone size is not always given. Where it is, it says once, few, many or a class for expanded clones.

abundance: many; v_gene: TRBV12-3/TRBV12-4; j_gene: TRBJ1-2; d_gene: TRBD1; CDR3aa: CASSTGTGISGYTF; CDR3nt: TGTGCCAGCAGCACCGGGACAGGGATCTCTGGCTACACCTTC
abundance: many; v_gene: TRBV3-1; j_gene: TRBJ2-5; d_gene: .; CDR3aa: CASSWKYPISFSETQYF; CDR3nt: TGTGCCAGCAGCTGGAAGTATCCCATTTCTTTCTCTGAGACCCAGTACTTC
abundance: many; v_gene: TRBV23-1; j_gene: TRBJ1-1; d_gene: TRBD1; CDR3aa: CASSQGGQEAFF; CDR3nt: TGCGCCAGCAGTCAGGGGGGACAGGAAGCTTTCTTT
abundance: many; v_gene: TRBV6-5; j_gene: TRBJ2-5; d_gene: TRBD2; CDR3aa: CASTFGGGAGETQYF; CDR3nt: TGTGCCAGCACCTTTGGGGGAGGGGCTGGAGAGACCCAGTACTTC
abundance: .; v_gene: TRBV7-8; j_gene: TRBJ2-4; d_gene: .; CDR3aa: CASSLVPGEIAKNIQYF; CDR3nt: TGTGCCAGCAGCTTAGTACCAGGGGAGATAGCCAAAAACATTCAGTACTTC
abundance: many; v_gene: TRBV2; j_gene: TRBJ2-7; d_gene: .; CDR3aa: CASSGGWGSSYEQYF; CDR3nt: TGTGCCAGCAGCGGAGGATGGGGGTCCTCCTACGAGCAGTACTTC
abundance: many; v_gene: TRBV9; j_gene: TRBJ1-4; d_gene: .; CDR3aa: CASTGGSDEKLFF; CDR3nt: TGTGCCAGCACCGGGGGATCGGATGAAAAACTGTTTTTT
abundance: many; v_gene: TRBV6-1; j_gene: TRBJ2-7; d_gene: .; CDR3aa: CASGQNPYEQYF; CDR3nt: TGTGCCAGCGGCCAGAACCCCTACGAGCAGTACTTC
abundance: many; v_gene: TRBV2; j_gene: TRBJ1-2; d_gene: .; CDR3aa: CASSERGPGTYGYTF; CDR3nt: TGTGCCAGCAGTGAAAGGGGTCCCGGGACGTATGGCTACACCTTC
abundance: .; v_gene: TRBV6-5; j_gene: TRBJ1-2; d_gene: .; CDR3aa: CASSLFWGGRKTYGYTF; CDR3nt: TGTGCCAGCAGTTTGTTTTGGGGTGGGAGAAAGACCTATGGCTACACCTTC
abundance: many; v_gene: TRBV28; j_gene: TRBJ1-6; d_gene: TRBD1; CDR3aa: CASSIGQATYNSPLHF; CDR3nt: TGTGCCAGCAGTATCGGACAGGCTACATATAATTCACCCCTCCACTTT
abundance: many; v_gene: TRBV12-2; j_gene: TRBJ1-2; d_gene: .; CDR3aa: CASRTDTTPRKTYGYTF; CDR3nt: TGTGCAAGTCGCACGGATACGACTCCACGAAAGACCTATGGCTACACCTTC
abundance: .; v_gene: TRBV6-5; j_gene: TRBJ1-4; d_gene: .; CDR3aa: CASSPAPANEKLFF; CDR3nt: TGTGCCAGCTCTCCGGCACCGGCTAATGAAAAACTGTTTTTT
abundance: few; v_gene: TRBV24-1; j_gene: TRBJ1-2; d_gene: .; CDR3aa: CATSIPSSTRKTYGYTF; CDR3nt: TGTGCCACCAGTATCCCAAGTAGTACCAGAAAGACCTATGGCTACACCTTC
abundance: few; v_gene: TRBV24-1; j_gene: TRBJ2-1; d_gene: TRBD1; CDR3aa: CATSDETGPGDSEQFF; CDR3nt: TGTGCCACCAGTGACGAAACCGGGCCCGGGGACAGTGAGCAGTTCTTC
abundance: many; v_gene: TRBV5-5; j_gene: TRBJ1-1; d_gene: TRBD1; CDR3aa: CASSLAIGTADEAFF; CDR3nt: TGTGCCAGCAGCTTGGCTATAGGGACAGCCGATGAAGCTTTCTTT
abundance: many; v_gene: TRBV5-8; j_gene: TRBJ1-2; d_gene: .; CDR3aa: CASRMSHPRKTYGYTF; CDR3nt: TGTGCCAGCAGGATGAGTCATCCACGAAAGACCTATGGCTACACCTTC
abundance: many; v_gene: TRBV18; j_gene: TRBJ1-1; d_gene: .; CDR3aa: CASSPQGSMNTEAFF; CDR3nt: TGTGCCAGCTCACCACAAGGGAGCATGAACACTGAAGCTTTCTTT
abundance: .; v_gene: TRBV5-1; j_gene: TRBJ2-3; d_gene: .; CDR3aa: CASSPPADTQYF; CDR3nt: TGCGCCAGCAGCCCCCCGGCTGATACGCAGTATTTT
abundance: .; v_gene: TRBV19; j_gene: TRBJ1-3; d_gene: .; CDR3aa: CAGSVRPTGNTIYF; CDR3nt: TGTGCCGGTAGTGTGCGACCCACCGGAAACACCATATATTTT
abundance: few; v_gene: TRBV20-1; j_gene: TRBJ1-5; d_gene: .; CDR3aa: CSAGWAGVNQPQHF; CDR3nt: TGCAGTGCCGGTTGGGCAGGGGTGAATCAGCCCCAGCATTTT
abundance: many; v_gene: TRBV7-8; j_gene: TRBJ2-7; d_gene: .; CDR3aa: CASSLLDYEQYF; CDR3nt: TGTGCCAGCAGCTTATTGGACTACGAGCAGTACTTC
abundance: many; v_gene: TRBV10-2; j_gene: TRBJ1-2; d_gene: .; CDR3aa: CASSILLTSRKTYGYTF; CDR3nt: TGCGCCAGCAGTATACTGCTCACTTCTAGAAAGACCTATGGCTACACCTTC
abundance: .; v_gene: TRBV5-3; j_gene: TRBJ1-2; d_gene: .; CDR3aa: CARAITVVRKAYGYTF; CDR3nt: TGTGCCAGAGCGATCACAGTGGTGAGAAAGGCCTATGGCTACACCTTC
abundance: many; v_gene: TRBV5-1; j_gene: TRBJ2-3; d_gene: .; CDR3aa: CASSDLDTQYF; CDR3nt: TGCGCCAGCAGCGATCTAGATACGCAGTATTTT
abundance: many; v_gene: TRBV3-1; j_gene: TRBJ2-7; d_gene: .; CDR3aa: CASSPRQPAYEQYF; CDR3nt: TGTGCCAGCAGCCCAAGACAGCCCGCCTACGAGCAGTACTTC
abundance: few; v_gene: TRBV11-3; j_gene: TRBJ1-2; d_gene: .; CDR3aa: CASSLVFDLGKTYGYTF; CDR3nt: TGTGCCAGCAGCTTAGTTTTCGATCTCGGAAAGACCTATGGCTACACCTTC
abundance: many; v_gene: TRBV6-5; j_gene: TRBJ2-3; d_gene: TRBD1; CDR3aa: CASSPSGTGPMDTQYF; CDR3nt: TGTGCCAGCAGTCCTTCCGGGACAGGGCCCATGGATACGCAGTATTTT
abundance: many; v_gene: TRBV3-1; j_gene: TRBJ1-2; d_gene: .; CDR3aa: CASSGFLTLRKTYGYTF; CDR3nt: TGTGCCAGCAGCGGATTCCTCACCCTTCGAAAGACCTATGGCTACACCTTC
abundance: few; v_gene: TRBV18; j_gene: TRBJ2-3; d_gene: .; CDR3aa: CASSPGVGYTDTQYF; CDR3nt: TGTGCCAGCTCACCAGGGGTGGGGTACACAGATACGCAGTATTTT
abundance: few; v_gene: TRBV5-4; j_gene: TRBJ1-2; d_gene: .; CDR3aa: CASDGYVPGKTYGYTF; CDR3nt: TGTGCCAGCGACGGGTACGTACCAGGAAAGACCTATGGCTACACCTTC
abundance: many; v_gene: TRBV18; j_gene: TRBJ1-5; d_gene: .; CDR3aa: CASSSAGFGSNQPQHF; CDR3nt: TGTGCCAGCTCATCTGCAGGGTTCGGTAGCAATCAGCCCCAGCATTTT
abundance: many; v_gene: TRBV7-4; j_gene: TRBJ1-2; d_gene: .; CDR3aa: CASSAFGSARKTYGYTF; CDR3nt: TGTGCCAGCAGCGCATTCGGTTCAGCTCGAAAGACCTATGGCTACACCTTC
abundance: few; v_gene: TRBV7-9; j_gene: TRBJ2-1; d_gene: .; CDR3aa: CASSTKPGWRNNEQFF; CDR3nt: TGTGCCAGCAGCACAAAACCCGGCTGGCGGAACAATGAGCAGTTCTTC
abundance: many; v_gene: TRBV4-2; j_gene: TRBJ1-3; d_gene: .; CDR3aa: CASSPGGAMGGNTIYF; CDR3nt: TGTGCCAGCAGCCCGGGCGGGGCTATGGGGGGAAACACCATATATTTT
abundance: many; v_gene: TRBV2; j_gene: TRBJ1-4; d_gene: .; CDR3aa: CASSEARYEKLFF; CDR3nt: TGTGCCAGCAGTGAAGCGCGGTATGAAAAACTGTTTTTT
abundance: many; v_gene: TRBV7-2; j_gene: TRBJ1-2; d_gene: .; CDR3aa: CASSLDHGYTF; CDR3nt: TGTGCCAGCAGCTTAGATCACGGCTACACCTTC
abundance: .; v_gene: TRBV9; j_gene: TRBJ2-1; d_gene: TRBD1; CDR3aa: CASSGTGGSLVGNEQFF; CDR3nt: TGTGCCAGCAGCGGGACAGGGGGGTCGTTAGTAGGCAATGAGCAGTTCTTC
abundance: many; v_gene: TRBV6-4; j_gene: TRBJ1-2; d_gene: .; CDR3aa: CASSFISSHGKTYGYTF; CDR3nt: TGTGCCAGCAGTTTTATATCCTCACACGGAAAGACCTATGGCTACACCTTC
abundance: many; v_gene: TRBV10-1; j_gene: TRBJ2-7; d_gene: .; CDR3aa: CASSENRDSYEQYF; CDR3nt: TGCGCCAGCAGCGAAAACCGGGACTCCTACGAGCAGTACTTC
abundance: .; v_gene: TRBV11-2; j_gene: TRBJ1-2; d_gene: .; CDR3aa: CASSNVKTSRKTYGYTF; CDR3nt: TGTGCCAGCAGCAATGTCAAAACAAGCAGAAAGACCTATGGCTACACCTTC
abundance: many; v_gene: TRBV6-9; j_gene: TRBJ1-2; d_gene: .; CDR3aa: CASSTVAPYGKTYGYTF; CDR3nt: TGTGCCAGCAGTACTGTTGCGCCTTACGGAAAGACCTATGGCTACACCTTC
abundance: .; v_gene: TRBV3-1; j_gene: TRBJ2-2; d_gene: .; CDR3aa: CASSLLHPISGLTGELLF; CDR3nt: TGTGCCAGCAGCTTGCTGCATCCCATTTCAGGCTTGACCGGGGAGCTGCTTTTT
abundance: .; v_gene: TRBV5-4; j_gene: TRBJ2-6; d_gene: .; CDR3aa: CASSLQGNSGANVLTF; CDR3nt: TGTGCCAGCAGCTTGCAGGGGAACTCTGGGGCCAACGTCCTGACTTTC
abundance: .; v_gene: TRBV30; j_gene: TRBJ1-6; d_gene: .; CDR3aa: CAWSVGRFNSPLHF; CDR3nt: TGTGCCTGGAGTGTAGGACGGTTTAATTCACCCCTCCACTTT
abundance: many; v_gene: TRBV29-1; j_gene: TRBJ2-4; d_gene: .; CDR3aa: CSVVLANIQYF; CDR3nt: TGCAGCGTTGTACTGGCAAACATTCAGTACTTC
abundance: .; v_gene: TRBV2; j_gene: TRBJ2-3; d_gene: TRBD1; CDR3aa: CASSYWTGRTDTQYF; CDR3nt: TGTGCCAGCAGTTACTGGACAGGGCGGACAGATACGCAGTATTTT
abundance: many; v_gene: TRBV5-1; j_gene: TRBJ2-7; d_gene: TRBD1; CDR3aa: CASSSLQGTESEQYF; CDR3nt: TGCGCCAGCAGCTCTCTACAGGGGACAGAGAGCGAGCAGTACTTC
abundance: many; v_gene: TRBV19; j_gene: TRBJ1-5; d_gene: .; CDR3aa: CASSIAGSANQPQHF; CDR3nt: TGTGCCAGTAGTATAGCGGGATCGGCGAATCAGCCCCAGCATTTT
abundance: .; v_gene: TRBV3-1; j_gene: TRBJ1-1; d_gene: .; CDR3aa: CASSHVGTEAFF; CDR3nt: TGTGCCAGCAGCCATGTAGGTACTGAAGCTTTCTTT
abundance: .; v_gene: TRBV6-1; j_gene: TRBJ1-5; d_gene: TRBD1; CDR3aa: CASSGRDRGSNQPRHF; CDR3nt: TGTGCCAGCAGTGGCCGGGACAGGGGGAGCAACCAGCCCCGGCATTTT
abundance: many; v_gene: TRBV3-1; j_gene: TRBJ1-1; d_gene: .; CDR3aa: CASSQEGEGVKRAFF; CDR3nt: TGTGCCAGCAGCCAAGAGGGTGAAGGGGTTAAAAGAGCTTTCTTT
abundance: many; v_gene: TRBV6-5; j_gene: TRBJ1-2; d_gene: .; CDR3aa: CASSYLGSMRKTYGYTF; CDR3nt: TGTGCCAGCAGTTACTTAGGCTCTATGCGAAAGACCTATGGCTACACCTTC
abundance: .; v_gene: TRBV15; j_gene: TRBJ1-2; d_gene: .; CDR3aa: CATSPSIRCGKTHGYTF; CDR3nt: TGTGCCACCAGCCCGTCGATAAGGTGTGGAAAGACCCATGGCTACACCTTC
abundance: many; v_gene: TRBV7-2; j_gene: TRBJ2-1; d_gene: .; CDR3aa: CASRRDSGFYNEQFF; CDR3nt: TGTGCCAGCAGGCGAGACAGCGGATTCTACAATGAGCAGTTCTTC
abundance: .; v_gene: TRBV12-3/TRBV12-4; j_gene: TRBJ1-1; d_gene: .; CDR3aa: CASKTISPNTEAFF; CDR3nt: TGTGCCAGCAAAACGATTTCCCCGAACACTGAAGCTTTCTTT
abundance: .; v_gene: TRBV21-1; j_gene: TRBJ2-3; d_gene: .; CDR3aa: CASRIGVATAMQDTQYF; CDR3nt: TGTGCCAGCAGGATCGGCGTAGCTACAGCCATGCAAGATACGCAGTATTTT
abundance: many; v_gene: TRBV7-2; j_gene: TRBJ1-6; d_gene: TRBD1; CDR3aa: CASSLGTGYNSPLHF; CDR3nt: TGTGCCAGCAGCTTAGGGACAGGCTATAATTCACCCCTCCACTTT
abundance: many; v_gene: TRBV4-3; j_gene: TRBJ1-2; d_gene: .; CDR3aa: CASSCHSGRRKTYGYTF; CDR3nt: TGCGCCAGCAGCTGCCACTCAGGACGTCGAAAGACCTATGGCTACACCTTC
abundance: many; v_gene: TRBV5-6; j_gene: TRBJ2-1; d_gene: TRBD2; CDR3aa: CASSPLTSLSYNEQFF; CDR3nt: TGTGCCAGCAGCCCACTGACTAGCCTTTCCTACAATGAGCAGTTCTTC